The clone carrying this TCR beta chain was detected once. Its specificity is not known. Germline CDR1 LGHNA, CDR2 YSLEER. The CDR3 length is 21 residues. J was trimmed by 3 bases and V by 0 bases; bases with no gene match: 18. The data originate from a study of post-analysis software for immune sequencing data. Overall study results and limits: In patients, 4 to 6 TRBV segments were more frequent than in controls, with TRBV5-6, TRBV5-1 and TRBV20-1 among them. Those samples that were prepared in the same batch co-clustered strongly by F measure.

Every TCR beta cDNA library bore unique molecular identifiers. Out of roughly 1 to 11 million T cells, hundreds of thousands of cDNA molecules were generated. Using its own MiXCR run on the PCR reads, TCRdb lists one record per CDR3 protein. The sample carries some 260,000 distinct CDR3 sequences, about 38% recorded once. The gene calls are TRBV4-3 and TRBJ2-1; 9 bases align to TRBD2. The sample consisted of blood. The sequence was obtained from a girl between 10 and 17 years old with multiple sclerosis. Here the CDR3 reads CASSQDGWGLAGSSHYNEQFF. The CDR3 DNA follows: TGCGCCAGCAGCCAAGACGGGTGGGGTCTAGCGGGAAGTTCACACTACAATGAGCAGTTCTTC.